Each of the 20 T cell receptor beta chains below was sequenced from the same sample in a study of cytomegalovirus exposure and HLA in healthy donors. The PCR made use of 60 Vbeta and 13 Jbeta primers. The assay was immunoSEQ multiplex PCR, and TCRdb's table has in-frame clones only and misses some. The sample lists around 120,000 clones; about three quarters were seen once. Sequencing input: PBMCs. These receptors were obtained from a middle-aged woman in good health and CMV-seropositive.

The chain carries TRBV5-1 and TRBJ2-7, with 9 bases lining up with TRBD1. J lost 0 bases, V lost 5 bases, and 9 bases had no gene match. CDR1 and CDR2 (germline): SGHRS, YFSETQ. This CDR3 contains 16 residues. CDR3: CASRNTQGALSYEQYF. The CDR3 bases are TGCGCCAGCAGGAATACACAGGGGGCCCTCTCCTACGAGCAGTACTTC.

This chain connects TRBV19 to TRBJ1-2; 8 nucleotides align to TRBD1. Looked up from germline, CDR1 is LNHDA and CDR2 is SQIVND (reference sequence). The V and J ends lost 6 bases and 4 bases, in that order; junction bases with no gene match: 19. The CDR3 is made up of 18 amino acids. CDR3: CASRMGVTGARGGYGYTF. For the CDR3, the DNA is TGTGCCAGTAGGATGGGAGTGACAGGGGCCCGAGGTGGCTATGGCTACACCTTC.

The genes are TRBV14 and TRBJ2-1, with TRBD2 identical over 10 bases. The CDR3 contains 15 residues. Germline trimming cut 1 base from V and 9 bases from J; bases unmatched to any gene: 6. Germline V CDR1 and CDR2: SGHDN, FVKESK. The CDR3 nucleotides read TGTGCCAGCAGCCAAGGGGCTAGCGGGGGCGCTGAGCAGTTCTTC. It is translated as CASSQGASGGAEQFF.

V and J are TRBV7-9 and TRBJ2-5, with 12 bases fitting TRBD2. In germline, CDR1 is SEHNR, CDR2 FQNEAQ (reference sequence). The V gene end was trimmed by 0 bases and the J gene end by 3 bases; junction bases not matched to a gene: 8. The CDR3 has 18 residues. CDR3 sequence (DNA): TGTGCCAGCAGCTTAGCAAAGGGACTAGCGGGTGCAAAAGAGACCCAGTACTTC. This translates into CASSLAKGLAGAKETQYF.

The chain uses TRBV30 and TRBJ2-7, with 9 bases identical to TRBD1. The germline V gene has CDR1 GTSNPN and CDR2 SVGIG (reference sequence). V lost 3 bases to trimming and J lost 3 bases; unmatched junction nucleotides: 3. The CDR3 loop spans 13 amino acids. The CDR3 is CAWRGDRDYEQYF. CDR3 in DNA: TGTGCCTGGAGAGGGGACAGGGACTACGAGCAGTACTTC.

The chain carries TRBV5-1 and TRBJ2-5, with TRBD2 matching over 10 bases. The junction had 0 bases not matched to a gene; V was cut back by 4 bases and J by 3 bases. Germline CDR1 is SGHRS and CDR2 is YFSETQ. The CDR3 extends over 13 amino acids. CDR3 coding DNA: TGCGCCAGCAGCACTAGCGGGGAAGAGACCCAGTACTTC. Its translation: CASSTSGEETQYF.

The CDR3 sequence: CASSPERGAVTDTQYF. The CDR3 DNA reads as TGTGCCAGCAGCCCTGAGCGGGGCGCGGTAACAGATACGCAGTATTTT. This chain uses TRBV14 with TRBJ2-3; TRBD2 aligns across 7 bases. The CDR3 length is 16 residues. CDR1 is SGHDN and CDR2 is FVKESK in the germline V gene. Trimming took 4 bases from V and 3 from J; bases not matched to a gene: 10.

The chain combines TRBV7-2 with TRBJ2-5; 7 bases are shared with TRBD2. CDR1 and CDR2 (germline): SGHTA, FQGNSA. The junction had 5 bases not matched to a gene; V was cut back by 1 base and J by 3 bases. The CDR3 extends over 15 amino acids. The DNA for the CDR3 is TGTGCCAGCAGCTTAGATCCGGGGAGGGAAGAGACCCAGTACTTC. This translates into CASSLDPGREETQYF.

This sequence joins TRBV30 and TRBJ2-3, with 12 bases identical to TRBD2. The J segment lost 3 bases and the V segment lost 3 bases, leaving 4 bases of the junction unmatched. The CDR3 is 15 residues long. Germline CDR1 GTSNPN, CDR2 SVGIG (reference sequence). The CDR3 DNA follows: TGTGCCTGGAGCCGGACTAGCGGGATTACAGATACGCAGTATTTT. Its protein is CAWSRTSGITDTQYF.

The V gene is TRBV10-1, the J gene TRBJ2-2, with 8 nucleotides matching TRBD1. Trimming took 7 bases from V and 5 from J; bases not matched to a gene: 24. The CDR3 consists of 20 residues. Germline V gives CDR1 WNHNN, CDR2 SYGVQD (reference sequence). The CDR3 sequence: CASTLDRGVWCEVFTGELFF. In DNA form, the CDR3 reads TGCGCCAGCACCTTAGACAGGGGTGTTTGGTGTGAGGTTTTTACCGGGGAGCTGTTTTTT.

The rearrangement joins TRBV7-9 to TRBJ1-1, with D possibly being TRBD1 (6 bases). The germline V gene encodes CDR1 SEHNR and CDR2 FQNEAQ (reference sequence). The CDR3 has 13 amino acids. Trimming removed 1 base from V and 7 bases from J, with 10 bases in between. CDR3 sequence: CASSLVNRDEAFF. CDR3 nucleotides: TGTGCCAGCAGCTTAGTGAACAGGGATGAAGCTTTCTTT.

V and J are TRBV7-2 and TRBJ2-7; tentatively, D is TRBD1 (6 bases). Germline-derived CDR1 and CDR2 are SGHTA and FQGNSA. The CDR3 has 15 residues. V lost 0 bases and J 3 bases, leaving 12 bases between the germline ends. The CDR3 spells CASSLAGRGSYEQYF. CDR3 coding DNA: TGTGCCAGCAGCTTAGCCGGCAGGGGAAGCTACGAGCAGTACTTC.

The V and J genes are TRBV19 and TRBJ2-7, with 10 bases fitting TRBD1. CDR3 length: 13 amino acids. The trim removed 6 bases at V and 3 bases at J, leaving 2 bases unmatched. The germline gives CDR1 LNHDA, CDR2 SQIVND (reference sequence). The CDR3 spells CASSRTGGYEQYF. CDR3 nucleotide sequence: TGTGCCAGTAGCCGGACAGGGGGCTACGAGCAGTACTTC.

The CDR3 bases are TGTGCCAGCAGTGGGGGACAGGGGAGGACAGATACGCAGTATTTT. This encodes CASSGGQGRTDTQYF. The chain has TRBV6-1 and TRBJ2-3; 10 bases line up with TRBD1. V shed 4 bases, J shed 3 bases, and the junction held 4 bases outside the gene matches. Germline lookup yields CDR1 MNHNS and CDR2 SASEGT. The CDR3 is 15 residues long.

This chain connects TRBV30 to TRBJ2-5, with TRBD2 identical over 7 bases. From germline, CDR1 is GTSNPN and CDR2 SVGIG (reference sequence). V was clipped by 0 bases and J by 5 bases; unmatched bases: 18. The CDR3 loop spans 18 amino acids. The CDR3 coding sequence is TGTGCCTGGAGTGTACTTTCCGTAGCCGGGGAGGGAAGGGAGACCCAGTACTTC. Translated, it gives CAWSVLSVAGEGRETQYF.

The chain is built from TRBV29-1 and TRBJ2-7; 10 nucleotides align to TRBD2. V lost 2 bases to trimming and J lost 2 bases; unmatched junction nucleotides: 6. Germline CDR1 reads SQVTM; CDR2 reads ANQGSEA. The CDR3 contains 15 residues. As DNA, the CDR3 is TGCAGCGTTGAAAGGCGTAGCGGGAGGCCCTACGAGCAGTACTTC. This encodes CSVERRSGRPYEQYF.

With respect to this clone: Other DNA sequences from this sample encode an identical CDR3 as well. This chain links TRBV29-1 with TRBJ1-1, with 9 nucleotides matching TRBD1. The germline V gene encodes CDR1 SQVTM and CDR2 ANQGSEA. The CDR3 has 12 amino acids. Trimming removed 6 bases from V and 1 base from J; junction bases left unmatched: 0. The CDR3 sequence: CSVDRGNTEAFF. The CDR3 DNA reads as TGCAGCGTGGACAGGGGGAACACTGAAGCTTTCTTT.

The rearrangement links TRBV5-4 to TRBJ2-3; 8 bases match TRBD2. The CDR3 runs 14 residues. V shed 2 bases, J shed 2 bases, and the junction held 1 base outside the gene matches. CDR1 is SGHNT, CDR2 YYREEE, per germline (reference sequence). CDR3 amino acids: CASSFGGDTDTQYF. The CDR3 coding sequence is TGTGCCAGCAGCTTCGGGGGGGACACAGATACGCAGTATTTT.

The chain carries TRBV9 and TRBJ1-2; TRBD1 matches 8 bases. The CDR3 runs 15 residues. From germline, CDR1 is SGDLS and CDR2 YYNGEE. Trimming at V came to 4 bases and at J to 2 bases, leaving 7 bases not matched to a gene. The CDR3 spells CASSYRDRPNYGYTF. CDR3 DNA sequence: TGTGCCAGCAGCTACCGGGACAGGCCCAACTATGGCTACACCTTC.

The genes are TRBV4-1 and TRBJ2-1; 16 bases are shared with TRBD2. V was clipped by 4 bases and J by 7 bases; unmatched bases: 7. From germline, CDR1 is MGHRA and CDR2 YSYEKL. The CDR3 contains 17 residues. CDR3 amino acids: CASSPGTSGGAKNEQFF. CDR3 nucleotides: TGCGCCAGCAGCCCCGGGACTAGCGGGGGGGCCAAGAATGAGCAGTTCTTC.